The 32 T cell receptor beta chains in this list originate from one sample, sequenced in a study of T cell responses to AZD1222 COVID-19 vaccine. Data came from immunoSEQ multiplex PCR; TCRdb stores just in-frame clones and leaves some out. The sample carries nearly 90,000 clones, 70% to 90% recorded once. Sequencing used peripheral blood, obtained 28 days after the second AZD1222 dose. The receptors were sampled from an adult who received the AZD1222 COVID-19 vaccine.

J is TRBJ2-5 and V is TRBV5-8; D uncertain. Trimming pared 0 bases from V and 5 bases from J, leaving 23 bases between. Germline loops: CDR1 SGHTS, CDR2 YDEGEE. The CDR3 contains 18 residues. The CDR3 loop is CASSLAWPDAGLSETQYF. Written as DNA, the CDR3 is TGTGCCAGCAGCTTGGCGTGGCCCGATGCTGGTCTCTCGGAGACCCAGTACTTC.

The rearrangement uses TRBV18 and TRBJ2-7; D is perhaps TRBD2 (5 bases). Germline V gives CDR1 KGHSH, CDR2 LQKENI. This CDR3 has 14 amino acids. Trimming cost V 6 bases and J 2 bases, with 14 bases left between them. CDR3 nucleotide sequence: TGTGCCAGCTCCCCGAGTCTGGAGGCCTACGAGCAGTACTTC. Its protein is CASSPSLEAYEQYF.

The J gene is TRBJ2-1, the V gene TRBV5-1, with 11 bases aligning to TRBD2. Trimming took 4 bases from V and 9 from J; bases not matched to a gene: 9. There are 15 residues in the CDR3. The germline CDR1 and CDR2 sequences are SGHRS and YFSETQ. The CDR3 coding sequence is TGCGCCAGCAGCCCCTTAGCGGGGGGGCCAGGTGAGCAGTTCTTC. Protein sequence: CASSPLAGGPGEQFF.

Note on this clone: At one end, the junction sequence differs from germline, possibly due to a read error. This rearrangement joins TRBV7-7 to TRBJ2-3, with 8 positions matching TRBD2. Germline lookup yields CDR1 SSHAT and CDR2 FNYEAQ (reference sequence). This CDR3 is built from 14 residues. The CDR3: CASSSGLVPFEQYF. CDR3 coding DNA: TGTGCTAGCAGCTCGGGACTAGTTCCCTTCGAGCAGTATTTT.

The chain links TRBV2 to TRBJ1-1; 10 bases align to TRBD1. V lost 6 bases, J lost 1 base, and 2 bases stayed unmatched. Looked up from germline, CDR1 is SNHLY and CDR2 is FYNNEI. This CDR3 contains 14 residues. The CDR3 is CASRRQGANTEAFF. DNA for the CDR3: TGTGCCAGCAGACGACAGGGGGCGAACACTGAAGCTTTCTTT.

V usage is TRBV11-2 and J usage is TRBJ1-3, with D maybe TRBD1 (5 bases). From germline, CDR1 is SGHAT and CDR2 FQNNGV. Between the trimmed V and J ends, which lost 5 bases and 0 bases, there was a span of 11 bases. CDR3 size: 15 residues. The CDR3 loop reads CASSVTAYSGNTIYF. CDR3 nucleotide sequence: TGTGCCAGCAGCGTGACAGCCTACTCTGGAAACACCATATATTTT.

The rearrangement uses TRBV5-8 and TRBJ1-1; D perhaps matches TRBD1 (5 bases). This CDR3 has 15 residues. Germline lookup yields CDR1 SGHTS and CDR2 YDEGEE. With 6 bases removed from V and 10 bases from J, the gap between germline ends came to 25 bases. Here the CDR3 reads CASTGGVRSGTTAFF. The CDR3 region has the DNA TGTGCCAGCACAGGAGGGGTCCGGTCGGGCACGACAGCTTTCTTT.

This clone was seen just once. The chain joins TRBV4-1 to TRBJ1-6; the match to TRBD1 covers 9 bases. This CDR3 has 18 amino acids. Germline V CDR1 and CDR2: MGHRA, YSYEKL. V was clipped by 0 bases and J by 0 bases; unmatched bases: 3. The CDR3 DNA sequence: TGCGCCAGCAGCCAAGAGGGGACAGGGAGCTCCTATAATTCACCCCTCCACTTT. It codes for CASSQEGTGSSYNSPLHF.

The chain uses TRBV30 and TRBJ1-2; D gene unclear. The CDR3 totals 13 residues. From germline, CDR1 is GTSNPN and CDR2 SVGIG (reference sequence). V lost 2 bases and J lost 8, with 15 bases in between. CDR3 residues: CAWSFTDASGYTF. DNA of the CDR3: TGTGCCTGGAGTTTTACGGACGCGTCGGGCTACACCTTC.

The chain combines TRBV6-5 with TRBJ1-3; D is undetermined. Germline V CDR1 and CDR2: MNHEY, SVGAGI. Trimming stripped 7 bases from V and 0 bases from J, with 10 bases between. The CDR3 extends over 14 amino acids. The CDR3, as DNA: TGTGCCAGCAAGGCAGGCAGCTCTGGAAACACCATATATTTT. Translating gives CASKAGSSGNTIYF.

CDR3 DNA: TGTGCCAGCAGTGATACAGGCTACTCAAACTATGGCTACACCTTC. Protein product: CASSDTGYSNYGYTF. The chain recombines TRBV6-1 with TRBJ1-2; TRBD1 is a possible D gene (5 bases). V lost 3 bases to trimming and J lost 2 bases, with 13 bases between them. Germline V CDR1 and CDR2: MNHNS, SASEGT. This CDR3 spans 15 amino acids.

DNA of the CDR3: TGTGCCAGCACGGAACAGGGAAGGGATGAAGCTTTCTTT. Amino acid sequence: CASTEQGRDEAFF. The chain combines TRBV12-3 or TRBV12-4 with TRBJ1-1; D is possibly TRBD1 (6 bases). V gave up 7 bases and J gave up 7 bases, with 16 bases separating them. The CDR3 has 13 residues.

The chain couples TRBV9 to TRBJ2-1; maybe TRBD1 (5 bases). This CDR3 region has 15 residues. Trimming cost V 0 bases and J 1 base, with 8 bases left between them. Germline CDR1 and CDR2: SGDLS and YYNGEE. The CDR3 DNA reads TGTGCCAGCAGCGTAGTCACAGGTTCCTACAATGAGCAGTTCTTC. It specifies CASSVVTGSYNEQFF.

J is TRBJ2-3 and V is TRBV28, with 7 bases identical to TRBD2. Per the germline V gene, CDR1 is MDHEN and CDR2 is SYDVKM. The CDR3 is 16 amino acids. J gave up 2 bases and V 4 bases, and 9 bases lay outside the gene matches. In nucleotides, the CDR3 is TGTGCCAGCAGTTCCCTATGGACTAGTATCACAGATACGCAGTATTTT. It codes for CASSSLWTSITDTQYF.

This rearrangement joins TRBV7-9 to TRBJ1-1; D gene unclear. The CDR3 extends over 13 amino acids. Germline CDR1 reads SEHNR; CDR2 reads FQNEAQ (reference sequence). The ends were cut back, 2 bases at V and 4 bases at J, with 8 bases in the middle. The chain's CDR3 is CASSLRDFTEAFF. The CDR3 nucleotides are TGTGCCAGCAGCTTAAGAGATTTCACTGAAGCTTTCTTT. The variable domain in full, completed from reference TRBV7-9 and TRBJ1-1, reads DTGVSQNPRHKITKRGQNVTFRCDPISEHNRLYWYRQTLGQGPEFLTYFQNEAQLEKSRLLSDRFSAERPKGSFSTLEIQRTEQGDSAMYLCASSLRDFTEAFFGQGTRLTVV.

The chain employs TRBV29-1 and TRBJ1-2, with 7 bases that match TRBD1. CDR1 is SQVTM, CDR2 ANQGSEA, per germline. The CDR3 contains 13 residues. Trimming took 5 bases from V and 8 from J; bases not matched to a gene: 11. CDR3 DNA: TGCAGCGTTACCGGGACAGCAATGTGGGGCTACACCTTC. Amino acids: CSVTGTAMWGYTF.

This clone appeared a single time. V is TRBV13 and J is TRBJ1-6; 8 bases match TRBD1. CDR3 length: 13 amino acids. J gave up 9 bases and V 5 bases, and 3 bases lay outside the gene matches. The germline V gene has CDR1 PRHDT and CDR2 FYEKMQ (reference sequence). CDR3 nucleotide sequence: TGTGCCAGCAGCAGCGGACAGGGTTCACCCCTCCACTTT. Protein sequence: CASSSGQGSPLHF.

The gene calls are TRBV7-8 and TRBJ2-3; D is uncertain. This CDR3 contains 12 residues. Per the germline V gene, CDR1 is SGHVS and CDR2 is FQNEAQ. The V and J ends lost 1 base and 4 bases respectively, with 3 bases between them. The CDR3 DNA reads as TGTGCCAGCAGCTTAGTCCCAGATACGCAGTATTTT. This gives the protein CASSLVPDTQYF.

The chain employs TRBV7-3 and TRBJ1-3; TRBD1 aligns across 7 bases. The CDR3 extends over 16 amino acids. Germline CDR1 and CDR2: SGHTA and FQGTGA. Trimming cost V 6 bases and J 0 bases; bases outside gene matches: 8. CDR3 in amino acids: CASRGQPLYSGNTIYF. In nucleotides, the CDR3 is TGTGCCAGCAGGGGACAGCCTCTTTACTCTGGAAACACCATATATTTT.

The chain uses TRBV5-1 and TRBJ1-1; 8 nucleotides agree with TRBD1. The junction had 5 bases not matched to a gene; V was cut back by 6 bases and J by 4 bases. The germline CDR1 and CDR2 sequences are SGHRS and YFSETQ. The CDR3 has 13 amino acids. In DNA, the CDR3 is TGCGCCAGCACCCAGGGGGCAGGCACTGAAGCTTTCTTT. It specifies CASTQGAGTEAFF.

CDR3 sequence (DNA): TGTGCCAGTAGCGTGACAGGGTACCTAATGAACACTGAAGCTTTCTTT. This translates into CASSVTGYLMNTEAFF. The chain links TRBV19 to TRBJ1-1; TRBD1 agrees at 7 bases. Germline values: CDR1 LNHDA, CDR2 SQIVND (reference sequence). CDR3 length equals 16 residues. V trimming: 6 bases; J trimming: 0 bases; junction bases outside the gene matches: 10.

The chain combines TRBV4-3 with TRBJ2-3, with TRBD2 matching over 10 bases. CDR1 is LGHNA, CDR2 YSLEER, per germline. This CDR3 is built from 17 residues. Germline trimming cut 0 bases from V and 6 bases from J; bases unmatched to any gene: 9. The CDR3 loop reads CASSQDRTSGVLDTQYF. The CDR3 DNA is TGCGCCAGCAGCCAAGATAGAACTAGCGGGGTATTGGATACGCAGTATTTT.

V and J are TRBV28 and TRBJ2-7; D possibly corresponds to TRBD1 (5 bases). The CDR3 spans 11 residues. CDR1 is MDHEN and CDR2 is SYDVKM in the germline V gene. V shed 3 bases and J shed 6 bases, with 6 bases lying between them. Written as DNA, the CDR3 is TGTGCCAGCAGTTTCAGGGTCGAGCAGTACTTC. Its translation: CASSFRVEQYF.

This clone was detected only once. The CDR3 here is CASNPSGTGLGYF. The CDR3 DNA reads TGTGCCAGCAACCCCTCCGGGACAGGTCTGGGGTATTTT. The chain couples TRBV6-2 or TRBV6-3 to TRBJ2-3, with 8 bases identical to TRBD1. V shed 7 bases, J shed 14 bases, and the junction held 14 bases outside the gene matches. The CDR3 is 13 residues long. Germline V lookup: CDR1 MNHEY, CDR2 SVGEGT.

V usage is TRBV4-1 and J usage is TRBJ1-6; no definite D call. There are 16 residues in the CDR3. CDR1 is MGHRA and CDR2 is YSYEKL in the germline V gene. V gave up 1 base and J gave up 4 bases, with 11 bases separating them. CDR3 protein: CASSQGELLYNSPLHF. The CDR3 DNA follows: TGCGCCAGCAGCCAAGGGGAGTTATTATATAATTCACCCCTCCACTTT.

CDR3 residues: CAISEASRGGTNEKLFF. The DNA of the CDR3 is TGTGCCATCAGTGAAGCTTCGAGGGGGGGAACTAATGAAAAACTGTTTTTT. This chain connects TRBV10-3 to TRBJ1-4, with a possible D match to TRBD1 (6 bases). Trimming cost V 3 bases and J 1 base, with 15 bases left between them. The CDR3 extends over 17 amino acids. Germline values: CDR1 ENHRY, CDR2 SYGVKD.

CDR3 nucleotide sequence: TGTGCCAGCAGTTTCGGGAGAAGCAATCAGCCCCAGCATTTT. Translating it yields CASSFGRSNQPQHF. The V call is TRBV28, the J call TRBJ1-5; D ambiguous. The CDR3 has 14 amino acids. Germline loops: CDR1 MDHEN, CDR2 SYDVKM. V lost 3 bases and J 1 base, leaving 7 bases between the germline ends.

The chain combines TRBV29-1 with TRBJ2-7; D is unclear. This CDR3 comprises 12 residues. Trimming shortened V by 6 bases and J by 7 bases, and 16 bases separated the two germline ends. In germline, CDR1 is SQVTM, CDR2 ANQGSEA. The CDR3 DNA reads TGCAGCGTAGCCTTAAAGGTGGGGGAGCAGTACTTC. Translating gives CSVALKVGEQYF.

V is TRBV30 and J is TRBJ2-7; 8 bases match TRBD2. The junction had 3 bases not matched to a gene; V was cut back by 3 bases and J by 5 bases. Germline values: CDR1 GTSNPN, CDR2 SVGIG (reference sequence). The CDR3 loop spans 12 amino acids. In DNA, the CDR3 is TGTGCCTGGAGCCGGGGGGGGGACGAGCAGTACTTC. Protein: CAWSRGGDEQYF. The complete variable domain, with remaining parts taken from reference TRBV30 and TRBJ2-7, reads SQTIHQWPATLVQPVGSPLSLECTVEGTSNPNLYWYRQAAGRGLQLLFYSVGIGQISSEVPQNLSASRPQDRQFILSSKKLLLSDSGFYLCAWSRGGDEQYFGPGTRLTVT.

The chain has TRBV12-3 or TRBV12-4 and TRBJ1-2, with D tentatively TRBD1 (6 bases). CDR3 length: 13 amino acids. The V end was cut by 8 bases, the J end by 7 bases, with 17 bases between. The CDR3 loop is CASGDTGFGGYTF. In DNA form, the CDR3 reads TGTGCCAGCGGAGATACAGGGTTCGGTGGCTACACCTTC.

The rearrangement joins TRBV5-1 to TRBJ1-1; a weak D match, TRBD1 (5 bases). The CDR3 has 14 residues. The germline V gene has CDR1 SGHRS and CDR2 YFSETQ. Trimming removed 3 bases from V and 4 bases from J, with 13 bases in between. CDR3 in DNA: TGCGCCAGCAGCTCTTCAGGGTTTCGCACTGAAGCTTTCTTT. Translating it yields CASSSSGFRTEAFF.

The chain joins TRBV9 to TRBJ2-1; no reliable D call. V was cut by 0 bases and J by 1 base, with 2 bases left in between. The CDR3 has 13 residues. Germline CDR1 and CDR2: SGDLS and YYNGEE. The CDR3 protein is CASSVGSYNEQFF. The CDR3 nucleotides read TGTGCCAGCAGCGTAGGGTCCTACAATGAGCAGTTCTTC.